The 24 T cell receptor beta chains reported below all come from one sample, sequenced in a study of response to subunit inactivated influenza vaccine (dated by TCRdb to 2017 to 2018). Library preparation used RT-PCR. The data were produced on an Illumina HiSeq 2500. The public reads were reprocessed in TCRdb via fastp at Q25 and MiXCR, keeping in-frame beta chains. All rows with the same CDR3 protein become a single entry with the most common DNA and genes. This sample holds about 700,000 distinct CDR3 sequences; approximately 13% were observed only once. 6% to 8% of the sample is in the top ten clones. Sequences were derived from PBMCs from blood, sampled around 14 days before vaccination. The receptors originated from a man between 45 and 60 years old who received an inactivated influenza vaccine. Donor details come from another sample of the same person, matched by shared clones.

This clonotype has only a few counts. The chain combines TRBV7-9 with TRBJ1-1; maybe TRBD1 (6 bases). This CDR3 has 15 residues. CDR1 and CDR2 (germline): SEHNR, FQNEAQ (reference sequence). Trimming shortened V by 1 base and J by 4 bases, and 13 bases separated the two germline ends. The CDR3 is CASSLDRVLITEAFF. The CDR3 DNA is TGTGCCAGCAGCTTAGACAGGGTACTCATCACTGAAGCTTTCTTT. The variable domain in full, with the rest retrieved from reference TRBV7-9 and TRBJ1-1, is DTGVSQNPRHKITKRGQNVTFRCDPISEHNRLYWYRQTLGQGPEFLTYFQNEAQLEKSRLLSDRFSAERPKGSFSTLEIQRTEQGDSAMYLCASSLDRVLITEAFFGQGTRLTVV.

This clonotype was seen a handful of times. This chain uses TRBV5-5 with TRBJ2-3; TRBD2 aligns across 14 bases. The CDR3 is made up of 17 amino acids. The V gene's germline CDR1 is SGHKS and CDR2 YYEKEE (reference sequence). J gave up 2 bases and V 3 bases, and 5 bases lay outside the gene matches. The CDR3 nucleotides are TGTGCCAGCAGCTCCTCGGGACTAGCGGGAGCCACAGATACGCAGTATTTT. Translated: CASSSSGLAGATDTQYF.

This sequence joins TRBV7-2 and TRBJ2-2; the match to TRBD2 covers 8 bases. This CDR3 contains 15 residues. The ends lost 5 bases at V and 4 bases at J; junction bases unmatched: 6. The germline gives CDR1 SGHTA, CDR2 FQGNSA. The CDR3 sequence: CASSPPGLVTGELFF. The CDR3 DNA reads TGTGCCAGCAGCCCCCCGGGACTAGTCACCGGGGAGCTGTTTTTT.

This clonotype came up once. The V gene is TRBV6-2 or TRBV6-3, the J gene TRBJ1-6; TRBD1 agrees at 11 bases. CDR1 is MNHEY and CDR2 is SVGEGT in the germline V gene. V lost 0 bases, J lost 2 bases, and 6 bases stayed unmatched. The CDR3 length is 19 residues. The CDR3: CASSYSGTGGRTYNSPLHF. The CDR3 coding sequence is TGTGCCAGCAGTTACTCTGGGACAGGGGGACGGACCTATAATTCACCCCTCCACTTT.

This clonotype was seen many times. The chain has TRBV4-2 and TRBJ2-3, with 8 bases that match TRBD2. This CDR3 is built from 15 residues. Trimming took 0 bases from V and 3 from J; bases not matched to a gene: 2. Germline CDR1 and CDR2: LGHNA and YNFKEQ. As DNA, the CDR3 is TGTGCCAGCAGCCAAGATCCGGGGGGGACAGATACGCAGTATTTT. As protein: CASSQDPGGTDTQYF.

This chain connects TRBV6-1 to TRBJ1-3; 7 bases align to TRBD1. The germline V gene has CDR1 MNHNS and CDR2 SASEGT. CDR3 length equals 14 residues. With 6 bases clipped from V and 7 bases from J, the junction kept 9 bases outside the gene matches. The CDR3 nucleotides are TGTGCCAGCAGCTCCCGACAGGGTATTAACACCATATATTTT. The encoded protein is CASSSRQGINTIYF.

The sample holds a few counts of this clonotype. The V and J genes are TRBV20-1 and TRBJ1-1; D call uncertain. The CDR3 sequence is 14 residues long. CDR1 is DFQATT, CDR2 SNEGSKA, per germline (reference sequence). V was pared by 0 bases and J by 0 bases, with 8 bases between. The CDR3 coding sequence is TGCAGTGCTAGAGACCCGGTTATGAACACTGAAGCTTTCTTT. It specifies CSARDPVMNTEAFF.

In its sample, this clonotype was seen a few times. The CDR3 DNA sequence: TGTGCCAGCAGCTTGAAGGGGGCTAGCGGGGAGTTCTTC. Its protein is CASSLKGASGEFF. The genes are TRBV5-4 and TRBJ2-1; 9 nucleotides agree with TRBD2. This CDR3 contains 13 residues. Trimming at V came to 1 base and at J to 14 bases, leaving 7 bases not matched to a gene. Germline-derived CDR1 and CDR2 are SGHNT and YYREEE (reference sequence).

The J gene is TRBJ1-2, the V gene TRBV7-2, with D perhaps TRBD1 (5 bases). The V gene lost 5 bases and the J gene lost 4 bases, with 17 bases spanning the gap. Germline CDR1 SGHTA, CDR2 FQGNSA. The CDR3 consists of 15 residues. The CDR3 loop is CASSAHGARVYGYTF. Here the CDR3 DNA reads TGTGCCAGCAGCGCCCACGGGGCGCGGGTCTATGGCTACACCTTC.

There are a few counts of this clonotype. The V call is TRBV30, the J call TRBJ2-5; D gene ambiguous. This CDR3 contains 13 residues. Trimming took 1 base from V and 0 from J, leaving 6 bases between them. The germline V gene has CDR1 GTSNPN and CDR2 SVGIG (reference sequence). The CDR3 is CAWSGVYQETQYF. In DNA form, the CDR3 reads TGTGCCTGGAGTGGCGTGTACCAAGAGACCCAGTACTTC.

The CDR3 DNA reads TGTGCCAGCAGTTTGGAAACAGGGGGTGGCAATGAGCAGTTCTTC. Its translation is CASSLETGGGNEQFF. This chain links TRBV27 with TRBJ2-1; 8 bases line up with TRBD1. The CDR3 covers 15 residues. CDR1 MNHEY and CDR2 SMNVEV come from the germline V gene (reference sequence). With V trimmed by 3 bases and J by 6 bases, 7 bases remained unmatched.

There are a few counts of this clonotype. The chain joins TRBV11-2 to TRBJ2-7; 11 nucleotides line up with TRBD2. In germline, CDR1 is SGHAT, CDR2 FQNNGV. V lost 5 bases and J lost 0; bases outside the gene matches: 15. CDR3 size: 19 residues. In DNA form, the CDR3 reads TGTGCCAGCAGCCTGGGCAGATACACTAGCGGGGGCCTCTCCTACGAGCAGTACTTC. It translates to CASSLGRYTSGGLSYEQYF. Complete variable domain (other parts from reference TRBV11-2 and TRBJ2-7): EAGVAQSPRYKIIEKRQSVAFWCNPISGHATLYWYQQILGQGPKLLIQFQNNGVVDDSQLPKDRFSAERLKGVDSTLKIQPAKLEDSAVYLCASSLGRYTSGGLSYEQYFGPGTRLTVT.

This clonotype was detected a few times. J is TRBJ2-7 and V is TRBV3-1, with TRBD2 as a possible D gene (5 bases). Germline CDR1 and CDR2: LGHDT and YNNKEL (reference sequence). V was trimmed by 0 bases and J by 7 bases, leaving 16 bases between them. The CDR3 has 15 residues. For the CDR3, the DNA is TGTGCCAGCAGCCAAGAGAGGGATTTGGTACGGGAGCAGTACTTC. Its translation is CASSQERDLVREQYF.

This clonotype showed up just a few times. The chain employs TRBV7-9 and TRBJ2-1; 8 bases match TRBD1. CDR1 is SEHNR, CDR2 FQNEAQ, per germline (reference sequence). Germline trimming cut 6 bases from V and 14 bases from J; bases unmatched to any gene: 9. CDR3 size: 12 residues. CDR3 nucleotides: TGTGCCAGCAGACCCGGACAGGGCCGGAAGTTCTTC. This codes for CASRPGQGRKFF. The variable domain in full, with the rest retrieved from reference TRBV7-9 and TRBJ2-1, is DTGVSQNPRHKITKRGQNVTFRCDPISEHNRLYWYRQTLGQGPEFLTYFQNEAQLEKSRLLSDRFSAERPKGSFSTLEIQRTEQGDSAMYLCASRPGQGRKFFGPGTRLTVL.

This chain connects TRBV20-1 to TRBJ2-7; 9 positions agree with TRBD1. Germline CDR1 is DFQATT and CDR2 is SNEGSKA (reference sequence). The CDR3 spans 14 residues. V was pared by 8 bases and J by 4 bases, with 12 bases of the junction left unmatched. CDR3 loop: CSFLVRDRAYEQYF. CDR3 bases: TGCAGTTTTCTGGTCCGGGACAGGGCATACGAGCAGTACTTC.

The CDR3 loop reads CASSLFLGSYNEQFF. The CDR3 nucleotides read TGTGCCAGCAGCTTATTCCTGGGGTCCTACAATGAGCAGTTCTTC. The V call is TRBV7-9, the J call TRBJ2-1; no clear D. Trimming took off 2 bases at V and 1 base at J, with 9 bases between the two ends. Germline loops: CDR1 SEHNR, CDR2 FQNEAQ (reference sequence). This CDR3 is 15 amino acids long.

V and J are TRBV28 and TRBJ2-2; 8 bases map to TRBD1. The V and J ends lost 4 bases and 0 bases, in that order; junction bases with no gene match: 7. CDR1 and CDR2 from the germline V gene are MDHEN and SYDVKM. This CDR3 is built from 17 residues. The chain's CDR3 is CASSSVWGQANTGELFF. The CDR3, as DNA: TGTGCCAGCAGTTCCGTGTGGGGACAGGCGAACACCGGGGAGCTGTTTTTT.

The CDR3 nucleotides read TGTGCCAGCAGTTTACGACTTTTGGGCAGGGGGCTAACAGAGCAGTTCTTC. Translating gives CASSLRLLGRGLTEQFF. The chain uses TRBV12-3 or TRBV12-4 and TRBJ2-1; 8 bases agree with TRBD1. After removal of 2 bases from V and 10 bases from J, the junction contained 16 bases not matched to a gene. The CDR3 totals 17 residues.

This clonotype was found a few times. This rearrangement joins TRBV6-5 to TRBJ2-1; 7 bases are shared with TRBD2. Trimming removed 0 bases from V and 8 bases from J; junction bases left unmatched: 7. The germline CDR1 and CDR2 sequences are MNHEY and SVGAGI. The CDR3 is 15 residues long. DNA for the CDR3: TGTGCCAGCAGTTACTCGAGGACTAGTGTATATGAGCAGTTCTTC. It codes for CASSYSRTSVYEQFF.

The chain is built from TRBV7-2 and TRBJ2-1; no firm D call. V lost 1 base, J lost 5 bases, and 9 bases lay in between. The V gene's germline CDR1 is SGHTA and CDR2 FQGNSA. The CDR3 contains 14 residues. In DNA form, the CDR3 reads TGTGCCAGCAGCTTAGGGGGATTCAACAATGAGCAGTTCTTC. Protein sequence: CASSLGGFNNEQFF.

The chain combines TRBV5-1 with TRBJ2-2; 10 bases are a match to TRBD2. The V and J ends lost 4 bases and 3 bases, in that order; junction bases with no gene match: 3. Germline CDR1 and CDR2: SGHRS and YFSETQ. CDR3 length: 15 amino acids. The CDR3: CASSTSGKDTGELFF. The CDR3 coding sequence is TGCGCCAGCAGCACTAGCGGGAAAGACACCGGGGAGCTGTTTTTT.

The chain combines TRBV7-6 with TRBJ2-5, with D maybe TRBD1 (6 bases). The CDR3 is made up of 18 amino acids. The germline gives CDR1 SGHVS, CDR2 FNYEAQ. V gave up 2 bases and J gave up 5 bases, with 24 bases separating them. The CDR3 here is CASSLNPPSTGTRETQYF. The CDR3 region has the DNA TGTGCCAGCAGCTTAAACCCCCCATCCACAGGGACCCGGGAGACCCAGTACTTC.

This clonotype has only a few counts. V gene TRBV7-9 combines with J gene TRBJ1-2, with 7 bases aligning to TRBD1. This CDR3 is 14 amino acids long. Losses at the gene ends were 5 bases for V and 3 bases for J; bases not matched to a gene: 6. Germline V CDR1 and CDR2: SEHNR, FQNEAQ (reference sequence). The CDR3 protein is CASSARQGDYGYTF. In nucleotides, the CDR3 is TGTGCCAGCAGCGCACGACAGGGCGACTATGGCTACACCTTC. The entire variable domain, with the rest obtained from reference TRBV7-9 and TRBJ1-2, is as follows: DTGVSQNPRHKITKRGQNVTFRCDPISEHNRLYWYRQTLGQGPEFLTYFQNEAQLEKSRLLSDRFSAERPKGSFSTLEIQRTEQGDSAMYLCASSARQGDYGYTFGSGTRLTVV.

This clonotype has a handful of counts. The chain uses TRBV5-1 and TRBJ2-3; 8 positions match TRBD2. Germline values: CDR1 SGHRS, CDR2 YFSETQ. The CDR3 spans 15 residues. V lost 4 bases, J lost 5 bases, and 9 bases stayed unmatched. CDR3 region: CASSGSRGAGDTQYF. DNA for the CDR3: TGCGCCAGCAGCGGGTCGCGGGGGGCAGGAGATACGCAGTATTTT.